This T cell receptor (beta chain) was sequenced during a study of graft-versus-host responses after intestinal transplantation. Study context: Each recipient received anti-thymocyte globulin induction, then tacrolimus and steroids for roughly 3 years.

Repertoires were generated with immunoSEQ multiplex PCR, while TCRdb's copy carries only in-frame clones and drops some. Among approximately 50,000 clones listed, 84% were seen once. V shed 1 base, J shed 0 bases, and the junction held 6 bases outside the gene matches. This CDR3 has 17 amino acids. Germline loops: CDR1 SGHDT, CDR2 YYEEEE. This clone has a handful of counts. Its specificity is unknown. This CDR3 is also generated by other DNA sequences in the sample. The chain links TRBV5-6 to TRBJ2-7; TRBD2 agrees at 11 bases. Material: unstimulated CD4+ T cells sorted from spleen or lymph node cells, obtained before transplant. This TCR was sampled from a human donor who was the organ donor for an intestinal transplant. The chain's CDR3 is CASSLRASGGPSYEQYF. CDR3 bases: TGTGCCAGCAGCTTGAGGGCTAGCGGGGGGCCCTCCTACGAGCAGTACTTC.